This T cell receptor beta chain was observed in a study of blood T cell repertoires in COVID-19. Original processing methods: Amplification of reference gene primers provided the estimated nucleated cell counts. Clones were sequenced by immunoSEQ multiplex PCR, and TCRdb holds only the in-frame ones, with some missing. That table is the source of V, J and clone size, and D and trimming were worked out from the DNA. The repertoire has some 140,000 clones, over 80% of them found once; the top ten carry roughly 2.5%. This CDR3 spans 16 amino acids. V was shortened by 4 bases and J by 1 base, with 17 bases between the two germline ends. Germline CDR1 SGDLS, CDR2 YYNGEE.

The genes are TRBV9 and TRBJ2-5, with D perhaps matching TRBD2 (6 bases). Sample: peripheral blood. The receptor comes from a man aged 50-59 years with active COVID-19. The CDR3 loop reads CASSRTTGGSQETQYF. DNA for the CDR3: TGTGCCAGCAGCCGCACCACCGGGGGATCCCAAGAGACCCAGTACTTC.